This entry is about one T cell receptor (beta chain). Trimming stripped 6 bases from V and 4 bases from J, with 10 bases between. Germline lookup yields CDR1 LNHNV and CDR2 YYDKDF (reference sequence). The CDR3 contains 13 residues. Using a J-beta primer mix together with a sample-barcoded 5' primer, a second PCR was run for roughly 7 to 11 cycles. MiXCR was run by TCRdb on the 5' RACE reads, yielding one entry per CDR3 protein. The sample carries 600,000 to 850,000 distinct CDR3 sequences, around 25% recorded once. This record belongs to a study of blood T cells in healthy people across ages. On the study more broadly: Capture by template switching was about one barcoded beta molecule per two T cells.

The same data also contributed to another study, on T cells of mothers and their children. As that report states: Similar thymic selection effects on TCR recombination output appear in pairs, both related and unrelated.

This receptor was obtained from a boy younger than 18 in good health. This chain links TRBV15 with TRBJ2-1; D is unclear. Material: blood. The CDR3 DNA reads as TGTGCCACCAGGGCGGCCATATACAATGAGCAGTTCTTC. It specifies CATRAAIYNEQFF.